This T cell receptor beta chain is drawn from a study of blood T cell repertoires in COVID-19. About the study: T cells, B-cell-depleted T cells, or PBMCs supplied cDNA or gDNA.

Original handling: How many nucleated cells were present was estimated from reference gene primer amplification. The repertoire was sequenced with immunoSEQ multiplex PCR; TCRdb's copy has only in-frame clones and lacks some. V, J and clone size reflect that table, while D and trimming were determined from the DNA. The sample comprises about 120,000 clones, nearly 90% of which are singletons, and 4.8% rests with the top ten. Germline values: CDR1 SGHRS, CDR2 YFSETQ. The ends lost 4 bases at V and 5 bases at J; junction bases unmatched: 5. This CDR3 spans 13 amino acids. This sequence joins TRBV5-1 and TRBJ2-5; 7 positions match TRBD2. Sequencing was carried out using peripheral blood. The TCR comes from a human donor in a cohort sampled during active COVID-19. The CDR3 DNA is TGCGCCAGCAGCACGACTAGCTTGGAGACCCAGTACTTC. As protein: CASSTTSLETQYF.